The rows below give T cell receptor beta chains drawn from one sample of a study of OX40 agonist ivuxolimab in advanced cancers. The protocol was immunoSEQ multiplex PCR, while the TCRdb copy is restricted to in-frame clones and leaves out a portion. Among roughly 62,000 clones listed, 65% to 90% were seen once. Source: CD4+ or CD8+ T cells sorted from blood, taken in a trial of the OX40 agonist ivuxolimab. The origin of the receptors is an adult with an advanced solid tumor such as melanoma, head and neck, liver or kidney cancer. CDR3s include the opening cysteine and the closing phenylalanine or tryptophan. A D gene is named only where the DNA matches it firmly. Clone sizes are given selectively: once, few, many, or a class where the clone is expanded.

CDR3 length	clone size	V gene	J gene	D gene	CDR3 protein	CDR3 DNA
11	.	TRBV14	TRBJ2-5	.	CASSQEETQYF	TGTGCCAGCAGCCAAGAAGAGACCCAGTACTTC
14	.	TRBV7-2	TRBJ1-3	.	CASRAGGAGNTIYF	TGTGCCAGCAGAGCGGGTGGCGCTGGAAACACCATATATTTT
17	.	TRBV19	TRBJ1-6	TRBD1	CASSQIDRGRNNSPLHF	TGTGCCAGTAGCCAAATCGACAGGGGGCGAAATAATTCACCCCTCCACTTT
13	.	TRBV5-5	TRBJ2-7	.	CASSLTGSYEQYF	TGTGCCAGCAGCTTGACAGGGAGCTACGAGCAGTACTTC
15	.	TRBV28	TRBJ1-2	.	CASSSSTGTNYGYTF	TGTGCCAGCAGTTCCTCGACAGGAACTAACTATGGCTACACCTTC
13	.	TRBV7-3	TRBJ1-5	.	CASSIRTDQPQHF	TGTGCCAGCAGCATTAGGACGGATCAGCCCCAGCATTTT
16	.	TRBV14	TRBJ2-1	.	CASSQEIRPSYNEQFF	TGTGCCAGCAGCCAAGAGATCCGACCTTCCTACAATGAGCAGTTCTTC
13	.	TRBV11-3	TRBJ2-1	TRBD1	CASSQDRANEQFF	TGTGCCAGCAGCCAGGACAGGGCCAATGAGCAGTTCTTC
16	.	TRBV28	TRBJ2-7	TRBD1	CASSSTGGASPYEQYF	TGTGCCAGCAGTTCGACAGGGGGCGCATCCCCCTACGAGCAGTACTTC
13	.	TRBV18	TRBJ2-7	TRBD1	CASSRTGSYEQYF	TGTGCCAGCTCAAGGACAGGATCCTACGAGCAGTACTTC
14	.	TRBV29-1	TRBJ2-3	.	CSVDGGDGTDTQYF	TGCAGCGTTGACGGGGGTGATGGCACAGATACGCAGTATTTT
13	.	TRBV10-3	TRBJ2-5	TRBD2	CATSAGGRETQYF	TGTGCCACCTCAGCGGGGGGGCGGGAGACCCAGTACTTC
15	.	TRBV29-1	TRBJ2-1	TRBD2	CSVHRGGTTPNEQFF	TGCAGCGTTCATAGAGGAGGGACTACTCCTAATGAGCAGTTCTTC
15	.	TRBV21-1	TRBJ2-7	.	CASSPPWTHPYEQYF	TGTGCCAGCAGCCCTCCCTGGACCCACCCCTACGAGCAGTACTTC
14	.	TRBV6-6	TRBJ2-5	TRBD2	CASSGLAGVETQYF	TGTGCCAGCAGCGGACTAGCGGGAGTAGAGACCCAGTACTTC
16	.	TRBV5-4	TRBJ2-2	TRBD2	CASSWGLEGGTGELFF	TGTGCCAGCAGCTGGGGACTAGAGGGGGGAACCGGGGAGCTGTTTTTT
13	.	TRBV7-2	TRBJ1-5	.	CASSLKRDQPQHF	TGTGCCAGCAGCTTAAAAAGGGATCAGCCCCAGCATTTT
14	.	TRBV25-1	TRBJ1-2	TRBD1	CASSQGQGAYGYTF	TGTGCCAGCAGCCAGGGACAGGGGGCATATGGCTACACCTTC
13	.	TRBV5-8	TRBJ2-1	.	CASSLGQLFEQFF	TGTGCCAGCAGCTTGGGACAACTTTTTGAGCAGTTCTTC
13	.	TRBV9	TRBJ2-3	.	CASSVGNGDTQYF	TGTGCTTCTTCGGTTGGGAATGGAGATACGCAGTATTTT
14	few	TRBV6-4	TRBJ1-1	.	CASSVEGTGTEAFF	TGTGCCAGCAGTGTGGAAGGGACGGGGACTGAAGCTTTCTTT
14	few	TRBV13	TRBJ2-7	.	CASSRSSSSYEQYF	TGTGCCAGCAGCCGATCTTCTAGCTCCTACGAGCAGTACTTC
14	.	TRBV7-2	TRBJ1-4	.	CASSLSGTNEKLFF	TGTGCCAGCAGCTTATCCGGGACTAATGAAAAACTGTTTTTT
14	.	TRBV4-2	TRBJ1-4	.	CASSQEGALEKLFF	TGTGCCAGCAGCCAAGAGGGGGCTCTCGAGAAACTGTTTTTT
16	.	TRBV6-5	TRBJ2-3	.	CASSYAREGGTDTQYF	TGTGCCAGCAGTTACGCCCGGGAAGGGGGCACAGATACGCAGTATTTT
13	.	TRBV6-6	TRBJ2-1	.	CASSHPSGSEQFF	TGTGCCAGCAGTCACCCGTCGGGGAGTGAGCAGTTCTTC
15	.	TRBV5-8	TRBJ1-2	.	CASSHGHTTNYGYTF	TGTGCCAGCAGCCATGGACATACGACTAACTATGGCTACACCTTC
17	.	TRBV2	TRBJ2-7	.	CASSEIVLDFSGDEQYF	TGTGCCAGCAGTGAGATTGTACTGGACTTTTCGGGGGACGAGCAGTACTTC
16	.	TRBV14	TRBJ2-2	.	CASSQIGPSRVGELFF	TGTGCCAGCAGCCAAATAGGTCCTAGCCGCGTCGGGGAGCTGTTTTTT
16	.	TRBV28	TRBJ1-5	TRBD1	CASSLAGQGAMQPQHF	TGTGCCAGCAGTTTGGCTGGACAGGGGGCGATGCAGCCCCAGCATTTT
13	.	TRBV6-6	TRBJ1-2	.	CASSVRGAGGYTF	TGTGCCAGCAGTGTCCGAGGGGCGGGTGGCTACACCTTC
13	.	TRBV19	TRBJ2-7	TRBD2	CASSTRTSTEQYF	TGTGCCAGTAGTACCCGGACTAGCACCGAGCAGTACTTC
16	few	TRBV2	TRBJ2-5	.	CASTPLGGGAGETQYF	TGTGCCAGCACCCCCTTAGGAGGGGGGGCCGGAGAGACCCAGTACTTC
18	.	TRBV12-2	TRBJ1-2	.	CASRLAGEAAFPNYGYTF	TGTGCAAGTCGCTTAGCGGGGGAGGCAGCATTTCCTAACTATGGCTACACCTTC
12	.	TRBV29-1	TRBJ1-1	.	CSVIRQGTEAFF	TGCAGCGTTATTCGGCAGGGTACTGAAGCTTTCTTT
15	.	TRBV4-1	TRBJ2-5	.	CASSQMGFPQETQYF	TGCGCCAGCAGCCAAATGGGGTTCCCTCAAGAGACCCAGTACTTC
12	.	TRBV6-1	TRBJ1-5	.	CASSEVARGRHF	TGTGCCAGCAGTGAAGTAGCTCGGGGCCGGCATTTT